What follows describes a single TCR beta chain. This clone occurred a few times. This receptor's antigen is unknown. The sample holds no much larger clone one base away, and base qualities are not on file. Each collaborating institution followed its own protocols to collect whole blood in K2EDTA tubes. For TCRbeta analysis, collaborators shipped samples as frozen whole blood, isolated PBMCs, or DNA extracted from either of those sample types. TCRbeta CDR3 regions were amplified from genomic DNA using the immunoSEQ Assay, a bias-controlled multiplex PCR. Concerning the study's data processing: The number of nucleated cells in each sample was estimated from the amplification of reference gene primers within the assay. To quantify the absolute abundance of each unique TCRbeta CDR3 rearrangement, sequence reads were collapsed and filtered. For each sample, productive Simpson clonality was calculated as the square root of Simpson's diversity index across productive rearrangements. TCRdb mirrors the immuneACCESS table, restricted to in-frame sequences. Some clones are absent from its copies; in checked studies, under half trace to an unresolved V gene, and the reason for the others is unknown. Clone size and V and J calls were adopted from that table, with D and trimming inferred from the DNA. For this sample there are 200,000 or so clones; 82% appear just once. The ten largest clones represent about 6.9% of the sample.

These data come from a study of blood T cell repertoires in COVID-19 (TCRdb year 2020). Describing the broader study: Collaborator samples came from the United States, Italy and Spain and covered acute and convalescent phases of COVID-19. The samples were drawn from the first 160 participants of the ongoing ImmuneRACE study and from more than 1,000 subjects provided by 6 global collaborators. The repertoires were released in a freely available public database meant as a resource for research on the immune response to SARS-CoV-2. Deeply sampled blood TCRbeta repertoires from subjects exposed to, actively infected with, or recovered from COVID-19 were included in the dataset. The prospective study material was composed of cDNA or gDNA derived from T cells, B-cell-depleted T cells, or PBMCs. Where HLA class I and class II types were available, the types were taken from metadata supplied by the sample provider, not from assay-based typing. The sample metadata nearly always contained a de-identified subject ID, COVID-19 status, age in years and sex. Results the study describes overall, beyond this receptor: How much clinical and demographic metadata was included differed by source and by participant, and the metadata was provided uncurated.

The CDR3 spans 14 residues, from the cysteine through the phenylalanine. The read is trimmed to its CDR3 DNA, 42 bases read in frame from base 1. The germline V end is reduced by 5 bases and the J end by 6 bases; junction bases left unmatched: 4. Per the germline V gene, SGHTA is the CDR1 and FQGTGA is the CDR2. Recombination connected TRBV7-3 to TRBJ2-2; TRBD2 matches 9 bases in the middle. Material for sequencing was peripheral blood. The sequence derives from a human donor with acute or convalescent COVID-19. The donor label of this sample is uncertain. The nucleotides are TGTGCCAGCAGCGATAGCGGGAGCGCCGGGGAGCTGTTTTTT. The resulting protein is CASSDSGSAGELFF.